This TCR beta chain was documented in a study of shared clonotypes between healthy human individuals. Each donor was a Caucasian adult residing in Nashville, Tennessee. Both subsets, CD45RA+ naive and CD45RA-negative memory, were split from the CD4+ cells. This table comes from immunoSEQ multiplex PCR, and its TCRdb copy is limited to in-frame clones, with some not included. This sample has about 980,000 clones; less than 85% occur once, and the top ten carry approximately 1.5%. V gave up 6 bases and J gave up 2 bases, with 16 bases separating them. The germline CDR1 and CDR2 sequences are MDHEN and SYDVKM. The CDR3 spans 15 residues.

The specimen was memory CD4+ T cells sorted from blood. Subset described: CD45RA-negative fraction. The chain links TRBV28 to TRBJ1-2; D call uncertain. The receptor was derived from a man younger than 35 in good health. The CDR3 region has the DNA TGTGCCAGCAGAGAGAGCTCGGCGGGAAACTATGGCTACACCTTC. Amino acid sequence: CASRESSAGNYGYTF.